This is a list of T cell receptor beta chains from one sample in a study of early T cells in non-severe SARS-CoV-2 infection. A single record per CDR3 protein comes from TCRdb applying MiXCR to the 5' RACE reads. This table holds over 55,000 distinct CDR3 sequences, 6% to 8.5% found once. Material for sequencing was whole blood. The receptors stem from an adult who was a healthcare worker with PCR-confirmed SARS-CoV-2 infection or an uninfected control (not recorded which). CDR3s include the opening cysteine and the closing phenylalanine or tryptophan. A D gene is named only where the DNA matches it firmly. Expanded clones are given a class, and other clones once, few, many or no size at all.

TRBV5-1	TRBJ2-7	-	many	TGCGCCAGCAGCATTGGTACAGGGAACGAGCAGTACTTC	CASSIGTGNEQYF
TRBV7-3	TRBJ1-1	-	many	TGTGCCAGCAGCCGCCAAGGGGGGATGAACACTGAAGCTTTCTTT	CASSRQGGMNTEAFF
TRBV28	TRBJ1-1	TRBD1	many	TGTGCCACACTAACGGTGAGGGGGCTTACGCATGAAGCTTTCTTT	CATLTVRGLTHEAFF
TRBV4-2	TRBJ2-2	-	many	TGTGCCAGCAGCCAAGATTCCAGACACGACACCGGGGAGCTGTTTTTT	CASSQDSRHDTGELFF
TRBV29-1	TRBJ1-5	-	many	TGCAGCGTGGGGTCAGGCAATCAGCCCCAGCATTTT	CSVGSGNQPQHF
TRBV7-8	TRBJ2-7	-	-	TGTGCCAGCAACGTCCAGGGGACCGACTACGAGCAGTACTTC	CASNVQGTDYEQYF
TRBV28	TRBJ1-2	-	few	TGTGCCAGCAGCCGGGAAACGGGCTACACCTTC	CASSRETGYTF
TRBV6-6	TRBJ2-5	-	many	TGTGCCAGCAGTTACTCCGGACAGAGGGAGGCCCAGTACTTC	CASSYSGQREAQYF
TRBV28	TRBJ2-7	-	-	TGTGCCAGCTCCAGCGGGTACTACGAGCAGTACTTC	CASSSGYYEQYF
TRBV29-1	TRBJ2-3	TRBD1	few	TGCAGCGTGACACAGGGGGGCGATACGCAGTATTTT	CSVTQGGDTQYF
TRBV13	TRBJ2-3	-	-	TGTGCCAGCAGCTTAGAAAGGGCCACAGATACGCAGTATTTT	CASSLERATDTQYF
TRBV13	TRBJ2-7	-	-	TGTGCCAGCAGCTTAGACGGTCGGGAGCAGTACTTC	CASSLDGREQYF
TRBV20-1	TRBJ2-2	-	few	TGCAGTGCTAGCCCCCAGCGGGTCACCGGGGAGCTGTTTTTT	CSASPQRVTGELFF
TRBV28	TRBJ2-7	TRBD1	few	TGTGCCAGCAGTCCGGGACAGCCGTACGTCGAGCAGTACTTC	CASSPGQPYVEQYF
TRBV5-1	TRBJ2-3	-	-	TGCGCCAGCAGCTTGGTTCAGGGGCAGCACCTTACAAATACGCAGTATTTT	CASSLVQGQHLTNTQYF
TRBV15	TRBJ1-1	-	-	TGTGCCACCAGCAGAGATCCGGACAGTGAAGCTTTCTTT	CATSRDPDSEAFF
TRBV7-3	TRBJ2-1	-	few	TGTGCCAGCAGCTTAAATAGGGGAGTAATGCGAGATGAGCAGTTCTTC	CASSLNRGVMRDEQFF
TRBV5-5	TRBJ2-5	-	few	TGTGCCAGCAGGGGGGTTGATCGAGAGACCCAGTACTTC	CASRGVDRETQYF
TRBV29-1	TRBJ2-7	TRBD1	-	TGCAGCGGGACCGGGACAGGGAACTACGAGCAGTACTTC	CSGTGTGNYEQYF
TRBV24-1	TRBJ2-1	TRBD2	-	TGTGCCACCAGTGGGATTAGCGGGAGGGCCAATGAGCAGTTCTTC	CATSGISGRANEQFF
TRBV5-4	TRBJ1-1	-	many	TGTGCCAGCAGCGGTGGCAGCAGAAGAGGGACTGAAGCTTTCTTT	CASSGGSRRGTEAFF
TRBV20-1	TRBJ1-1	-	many	TGCAGTGCTAGTCGGGTCCGGGCCGACGCGGCTTTCTTT	CSASRVRADAAFF
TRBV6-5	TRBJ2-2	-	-	TGTGCCAGCAGGGGCGGAACCGGGGAGCTGTTTTTT	CASRGGTGELFF